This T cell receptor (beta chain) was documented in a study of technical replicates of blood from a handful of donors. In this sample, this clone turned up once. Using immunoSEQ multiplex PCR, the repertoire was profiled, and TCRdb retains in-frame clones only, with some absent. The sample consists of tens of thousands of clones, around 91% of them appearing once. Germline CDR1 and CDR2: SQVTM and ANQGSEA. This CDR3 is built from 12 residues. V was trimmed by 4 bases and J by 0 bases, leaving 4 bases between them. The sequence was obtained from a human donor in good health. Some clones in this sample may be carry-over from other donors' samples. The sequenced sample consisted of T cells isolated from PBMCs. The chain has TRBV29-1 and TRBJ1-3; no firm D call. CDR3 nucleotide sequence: TGCAGCGTTGTAGTCTCTGGAAACACCATATATTTT. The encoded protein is CSVVVSGNTIYF.